In this sample, the clone carrying this T cell receptor beta chain turned up many times. Its specificity is unknown. The data were taken from a study of T-cell reconstitution after alpha-beta-depleted transplantation in children. TCRbeta library preparation incorporated unique molecular identifiers. TCRdb fed the PCR reads into MiXCR, producing one record per CDR3 protein. The table records 65,000 to 85,000 distinct CDR3 sequences, about a tenth of them present only once. This CDR3 region has 14 residues. The V gene lost 4 bases and the J gene lost 6 bases, with 13 bases spanning the gap. Germline CDR1 reads SGHRS; CDR2 reads YFSETQ. Study-level results: Surviving recipient T cells and intrathymic progenitors accounted for some patients' high TCRbeta diversity at day 60. About two months after transplant, alpha-beta T cells reportedly came from several hundred expanded graft clones. By one year post-transplant, T-cell counts and diversity largely arose from T cells that were newly produced.

This receptor was obtained from a boy aged 5 to 17 with acute myeloid leukemia, due to receive a stem cell transplant. This chain uses TRBV5-1 with TRBJ2-2; D ambiguous. Sequenced material: PBMCs, taken before TCRalphabeta/CD19-depleted stem cell transplant. Here the CDR3 DNA reads TGCGCCAGCAGCCCGGTACCTATCCCCGGGGAGCTGTTTTTT. Translating it yields CASSPVPIPGELFF.